The 31 T cell receptor beta chains presented below share a single source sample, sequenced in a study of graft-versus-host responses after intestinal transplantation. Repertoires were generated with immunoSEQ multiplex PCR, while TCRdb's copy carries only in-frame clones and drops some. The table has more than 25,000 clones, 90% to 95% seen once; the top ten hold around 0.82%. Specimen: PBMCs, collected just over 29 days after intestinal transplant. These receptors were collected from a human patient who received an intestinal transplant, so some T cells may come from the graft donor.

The chain joins TRBV19 to TRBJ2-1; the match to TRBD2 covers 7 bases. CDR3 size: 12 residues. After removal of 6 bases from V and 9 bases from J, the junction contained 5 bases not matched to a gene. Germline CDR1 and CDR2: LNHDA and SQIVND (reference sequence). The CDR3 DNA reads TGTGCCAGTAGCCGTGGGGGGGGTGAGCAGTTCTTC. Its translation: CASSRGGGEQFF.

The V call is TRBV5-8, the J call TRBJ2-7; TRBD1 might be the D (6 bases). Germline loops: CDR1 SGHTS, CDR2 YDEGEE. V was trimmed by 0 bases and J by 3 bases, leaving 10 bases between them. The CDR3 consists of 14 residues. CDR3 sequence: CASSLDAGVYEQYF. CDR3 in DNA: TGTGCCAGCAGCTTGGACGCAGGGGTCTACGAGCAGTACTTC.

The chain is built from TRBV7-9 and TRBJ2-6; D is unclear. The V gene's germline CDR1 is SEHNR and CDR2 FQNEAQ (reference sequence). V lost 1 base and J lost 0, with 7 bases in between. The CDR3 sequence is 16 residues long. CDR3 loop: CASSLGAPSGANVLTF. CDR3 DNA: TGTGCCAGCAGCTTAGGGGCCCCCTCTGGGGCCAACGTCCTGACTTTC.

The chain links TRBV20-1 to TRBJ1-2, with D uncertain. The V gene's germline CDR1 is DFQATT and CDR2 SNEGSKA (reference sequence). CDR3 length equals 11 residues. The V end lost 1 base, the J end lost 4 bases, and 4 bases lay between the germline ends. CDR3 amino acids: CSARVGYGYTF. The CDR3 DNA reads TGCAGTGCTAGAGTTGGCTATGGCTACACCTTC.

The chain uses TRBV5-6 and TRBJ1-1; D may be TRBD1 (5 bases). The germline V gene has CDR1 SGHDT and CDR2 YYEEEE. CDR3 size: 15 residues. The ends were cut back, 0 bases at V and 1 base at J, with 10 bases in the middle. The DNA for the CDR3 is TGTGCCAGCAGCTTGGAAGGGGATAAGAACACTGAAGCTTTCTTT. Protein sequence: CASSLEGDKNTEAFF.

This rearrangement joins TRBV6-1 to TRBJ1-1; possibly TRBD1 for D (5 bases). The CDR3 is made up of 15 amino acids. V was trimmed by 6 bases and J by 1 base, leaving 15 bases between them. Germline loops: CDR1 MNHNS, CDR2 SASEGT. DNA for the CDR3: TGTGCCAGCAGCCCCCTGGGGGTTGCGAACACTGAAGCTTTCTTT. The encoded protein is CASSPLGVANTEAFF.

This clone was seen only once. The rearrangement uses TRBV4-3 and TRBJ1-5, with a possible D match to TRBD1 (5 bases). This CDR3 region has 15 residues. CDR1 LGHNA and CDR2 YSLEER come from the germline V gene. Between the trimmed V and J ends, which lost 0 bases and 4 bases, there was a span of 10 bases. The CDR3: CASSQDGGENQPQHF. CDR3 sequence (DNA): TGCGCCAGCAGCCAAGATGGGGGGGAGAATCAGCCCCAGCATTTT.

The chain links TRBV5-1 to TRBJ2-2, with D tentatively TRBD2 (7 bases). The germline V and J ends were trimmed by 4 bases and 4 bases, with 14 bases remaining between them. The CDR3 covers 15 residues. Germline CDR1 SGHRS, CDR2 YFSETQ. The CDR3 protein is CASSPRGGGTGELFF. The CDR3 DNA is TGCGCCAGCAGCCCTCGGGGAGGGGGCACCGGGGAGCTGTTTTTT. The full variable domain, in which reference TRBV5-1 and TRBJ2-2 provide the parts outside the CDR3, is KAGVTQTPRYLIKTRGQQVTLSCSPISGHRSVSWYQQTPGQGLQFLFEYFSETQRNKGNFPGRFSGRQFSNSRSEMNVSTLELGDSALYLCASSPRGGGTGELFFGEGSRLTVL.

The chain links TRBV29-1 to TRBJ2-7; possibly TRBD1 for D (6 bases). This CDR3 comprises 13 residues. Trimming pared 7 bases from V and 2 bases from J, leaving 15 bases between. The germline V gene has CDR1 SQVTM and CDR2 ANQGSEA. The DNA of the CDR3 is TGCAGCGCCACAGGGTTAGGGGCCTACGAGCAGTACTTC. It encodes CSATGLGAYEQYF.

The chain uses TRBV19 and TRBJ1-2; D might be TRBD1 (6 bases). V was clipped by 5 bases and J by 3 bases, with 16 bases between them. Germline loops: CDR1 LNHDA, CDR2 SQIVND (reference sequence). The CDR3 is 15 amino acids. The CDR3 nucleotides are TGTGCCAGTAGTCCCGGAGCGGGGGCATACTATGGCTACACCTTC. Its protein is CASSPGAGAYYGYTF. The full variable domain, in which reference TRBV19 and TRBJ1-2 provide the parts outside the CDR3, is DGGITQSPKYLFRKEGQNVTLSCEQNLNHDAMYWYRQDPGQGLRLIYYSQIVNDFQKGDIAEGYSVSREKKESFPLTVTSAQKNPTAFYLCASSPGAGAYYGYTFGSGTRLTVV.

The rearrangement links TRBV7-9 to TRBJ2-7; TRBD2 aligns across 9 bases. There are 15 residues in the CDR3. V gave up 3 bases and J gave up 1 base; unmatched junction bases: 4. From germline, CDR1 is SEHNR and CDR2 FQNEAQ (reference sequence). CDR3 DNA sequence: TGTGCCAGCAGCTTTTTAGCGGGAGTTTCCTACGAGCAGTACTTC. Translation gives CASSFLAGVSYEQYF.

The genes are TRBV2 and TRBJ1-1; D remains ambiguous. Germline loops: CDR1 SNHLY, CDR2 FYNNEI. The CDR3 consists of 14 residues. The ends were cut back, 0 bases at V and 4 bases at J, with 9 bases in the middle. CDR3 bases: TGTGCCAGCAGTGAAGCTCGGGTAAGCACTGAAGCTTTCTTT. This sequence encodes CASSEARVSTEAFF.

The rearrangement uses TRBV19 and TRBJ2-2; D is possibly TRBD1 (6 bases). In germline, CDR1 is LNHDA, CDR2 SQIVND (reference sequence). The CDR3 length is 15 residues. V dropped 6 bases and J dropped 2 bases, with 13 bases sitting between them. The CDR3 sequence is CASSDRDINTGELFF. In DNA form, the CDR3 reads TGTGCCAGTAGCGACCGGGACATCAACACCGGGGAGCTGTTTTTT.

This sequence joins TRBV29-1 and TRBJ2-1; 9 nucleotides agree with TRBD1. This CDR3 has 15 residues. CDR1 is SQVTM, CDR2 ANQGSEA, per germline. V shed 8 bases, J shed 2 bases, and the junction held 10 bases outside the gene matches. The CDR3 DNA reads as TGCAGCACCAAATCCGGGACAGGGCCCTACAATGAGCAGTTCTTC. This codes for CSTKSGTGPYNEQFF.

DNA of the CDR3: TGTGCCAGTAAACCGGGACAGGGTTCAACAGATACGCAGTATTTT. Residues: CASKPGQGSTDTQYF. V is TRBV19 and J is TRBJ2-3; the match to TRBD1 covers 9 bases. The CDR3 consists of 15 residues. Germline V gene data show CDR1 as LNHDA and CDR2 as SQIVND (reference sequence). V dropped 7 bases and J dropped 3; count of bases not matched to a gene: 8.

The rearrangement joins TRBV9 to TRBJ2-1; 13 bases align to TRBD2. Germline lookup yields CDR1 SGDLS and CDR2 YYNGEE. With 1 base clipped from V and 8 bases from J, the junction kept 6 bases outside the gene matches. This CDR3 is 16 amino acids long. CDR3 in DNA: TGTGCCAGCAGCGTAACTAGCGGGGGGGCCTCCGATGAGCAGTTCTTC. As protein: CASSVTSGGASDEQFF. Full variable domain (rest looked up from reference TRBV9 and TRBJ2-1): DSGVTQTPKHLITATGQRVTLRCSPRSGDLSVYWYQQSLDQGLQFLIQYYNGEERAKGNILERFSAQQFPDLHSELNLSSLELGDSALYFCASSVTSGGASDEQFFGPGTRLTVL.

The V and J genes are TRBV5-1 and TRBJ2-7; D is perhaps TRBD2 (6 bases). The CDR3 extends over 18 amino acids. Germline-derived CDR1 and CDR2 are SGHRS and YFSETQ. V was clipped by 4 bases and J by 4 bases, with 27 bases between them. The CDR3 here is CASSPPPNTGLAGYEQYF. CDR3 bases: TGCGCCAGCAGCCCCCCACCGAATACCGGGCTCGCGGGGTACGAGCAGTACTTC.

V is TRBV9 and J is TRBJ2-1, with 7 bases lining up with TRBD2. Germline CDR1 SGDLS, CDR2 YYNGEE. The CDR3 has 15 amino acids. Trimming took 0 bases from V and 3 from J; bases not matched to a gene: 3. The CDR3 DNA sequence: TGTGCCAGCAGCGTAGAGGCGGGAGACTACAATGAGCAGTTCTTC. Translation: CASSVEAGDYNEQFF.

The chain combines TRBV5-5 with TRBJ1-2, with D possibly being TRBD1 (6 bases). Trimming pared 4 bases from V and 3 bases from J, leaving 16 bases between. The CDR3 has 15 residues. Germline V gene data show CDR1 as SGHKS and CDR2 as YYEKEE (reference sequence). The DNA for the CDR3 is TGTGCCAGCAGCCTCAGACAGGAGCCATACTATGGCTACACCTTC. Protein product: CASSLRQEPYYGYTF.

The chain uses TRBV2 and TRBJ2-7; 11 nucleotides match TRBD1. V was pared by 7 bases and J by 1 base, with 9 bases of the junction left unmatched. Germline loops: CDR1 SNHLY, CDR2 FYNNEI. CDR3 length equals 16 residues. The CDR3: CASTERGQGASYEQYF. CDR3 DNA: TGTGCCAGCACTGAGAGAGGACAGGGGGCATCCTACGAGCAGTACTTC.

The rearrangement joins TRBV5-1 to TRBJ2-3; D not certain. With 2 bases removed from V and 3 bases from J, the gap between germline ends came to 16 bases. CDR3 length: 16 residues. CDR1 SGHRS and CDR2 YFSETQ come from the germline V gene. The CDR3 sequence is CASSLTRSSITDTQYF. DNA for the CDR3: TGCGCCAGCAGCTTAACGAGGTCTAGTATTACAGATACGCAGTATTTT.

The chain carries TRBV27 and TRBJ2-7; 12 bases are shared with TRBD2. Germline V lookup: CDR1 MNHEY, CDR2 SMNVEV (reference sequence). This CDR3 contains 18 residues. Trimming at V came to 2 bases and at J to 2 bases, leaving 10 bases not matched to a gene. The CDR3 sequence is CASSLAATSGRRPYEQYF. In nucleotides, the CDR3 is TGTGCCAGCAGTTTAGCCGCGACTAGCGGGAGAAGGCCCTACGAGCAGTACTTC.

The rearrangement links TRBV6-1 to TRBJ1-2; 8 bases agree with TRBD1. This CDR3 region has 12 residues. Per germline, CDR1 MNHNS and CDR2 SASEGT. V shed 6 bases and J 7 bases; nucleotides not matched to a gene: 4. The chain's CDR3 is CASSTGGSGYTF. CDR3 DNA sequence: TGTGCCAGCAGCACAGGGGGGAGTGGCTACACCTTC.

The chain employs TRBV6-4 and TRBJ2-1; 7 nucleotides match TRBD2. This CDR3 has 13 amino acids. Germline V CDR1 and CDR2: MRHNA, SNTAGT. V trimming: 4 bases; J trimming: 10 bases; junction bases outside the gene matches: 7. The CDR3 loop is CASSAHWGLEQFF. The CDR3 region has the DNA TGTGCCAGCAGTGCTCATTGGGGACTAGAGCAGTTCTTC.

CDR3 nucleotide sequence: TGTGCCAGCAGTCTTGACTGGGCTAATGAGCAGTTCTTC. This gives the protein CASSLDWANEQFF. The chain is built from TRBV6-5 and TRBJ2-1; no reliable D call. Per the germline V gene, CDR1 is MNHEY and CDR2 is SVGAGI. Trimming stripped 5 bases from V and 7 bases from J, with 12 bases between. This CDR3 spans 13 amino acids.

The chain joins TRBV11-2 to TRBJ1-2; TRBD1 aligns across 8 bases. Germline lookup yields CDR1 SGHAT and CDR2 FQNNGV. CDR3 length: 15 amino acids. Losses at the gene ends were 5 bases for V and 4 bases for J; bases not matched to a gene: 9. The CDR3 sequence: CASSRMDRDVYGYTF. CDR3 nucleotide sequence: TGTGCCAGCAGCCGAATGGACAGGGATGTCTATGGCTACACCTTC.

This clone was recorded only once. The chain uses TRBV30 and TRBJ2-2; D gene ambiguous. Trimming shortened V by 0 bases and J by 2 bases, and 10 bases separated the two germline ends. This CDR3 contains 15 residues. Per the germline V gene, CDR1 is GTSNPN and CDR2 is SVGIG (reference sequence). The DNA of the CDR3 is TGTGCCTGGAGTGTACTCAGTGATAACACCGGGGAGCTGTTTTTT. This codes for CAWSVLSDNTGELFF.

The chain recombines TRBV7-9 with TRBJ2-5; D ambiguous. The germline gives CDR1 SEHNR, CDR2 FQNEAQ (reference sequence). The CDR3 is made up of 15 amino acids. Trimming took 5 bases from V and 2 from J, leaving 15 bases between them. Written as DNA, the CDR3 is TGTGCCAGCAGCCCGTGGGCGCCATGGCAAGAGACCCAGTACTTC. Translated, it gives CASSPWAPWQETQYF.

The chain joins TRBV27 to TRBJ1-2; 8 positions agree with TRBD1. The germline CDR1 and CDR2 sequences are MNHEY and SMNVEV (reference sequence). This CDR3 region has 18 residues. V dropped 8 bases and J dropped 6; count of bases not matched to a gene: 23. The CDR3 sequence: CASASTWAGGASGDGYTF. The CDR3 DNA reads as TGTGCCAGCGCCTCCACATGGGCAGGGGGCGCGTCTGGTGATGGCTACACCTTC.

The CDR3 coding sequence is TGTGCCACCAGCAGAGGGTCCGCAGGGACAGACGCTTTCTTT. This sequence encodes CATSRGSAGTDAFF. V usage is TRBV15 and J usage is TRBJ1-1, with 7 bases that match TRBD1. V shed 1 base and J 11 bases; nucleotides not matched to a gene: 10. CDR3 length equals 14 residues. The germline V gene encodes CDR1 LNHNV and CDR2 YYDKDF (reference sequence).

The chain is built from TRBV6-5 and TRBJ2-5, with 10 nucleotides matching TRBD1. Germline CDR1 MNHEY, CDR2 SVGAGI. J was trimmed by 1 base and V by 6 bases; bases with no gene match: 5. The CDR3 loop spans 15 amino acids. As DNA, the CDR3 is TGTGCCAGCAGGCCGGGACAGGGGACCCAAGAGACCCAGTACTTC. Translated, it gives CASRPGQGTQETQYF.